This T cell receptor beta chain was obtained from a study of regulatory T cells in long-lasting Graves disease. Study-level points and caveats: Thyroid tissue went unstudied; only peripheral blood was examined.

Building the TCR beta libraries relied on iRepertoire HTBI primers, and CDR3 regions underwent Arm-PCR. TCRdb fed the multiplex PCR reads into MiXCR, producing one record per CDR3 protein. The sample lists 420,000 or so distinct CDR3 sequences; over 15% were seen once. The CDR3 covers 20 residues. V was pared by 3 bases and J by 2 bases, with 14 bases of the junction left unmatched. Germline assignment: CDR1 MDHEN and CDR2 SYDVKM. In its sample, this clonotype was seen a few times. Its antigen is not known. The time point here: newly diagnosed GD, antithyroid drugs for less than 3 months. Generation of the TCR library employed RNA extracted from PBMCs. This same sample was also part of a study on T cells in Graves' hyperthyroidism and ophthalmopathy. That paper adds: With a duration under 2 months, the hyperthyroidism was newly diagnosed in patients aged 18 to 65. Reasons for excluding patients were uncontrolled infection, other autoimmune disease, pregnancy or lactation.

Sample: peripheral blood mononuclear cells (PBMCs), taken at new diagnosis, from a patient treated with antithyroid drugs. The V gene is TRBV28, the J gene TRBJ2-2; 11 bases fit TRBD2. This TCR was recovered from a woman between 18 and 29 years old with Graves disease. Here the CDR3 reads CASSFALAGGNPENTGELFF. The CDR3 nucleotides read TGTGCCAGCAGTTTCGCCCTAGCGGGAGGAAACCCGGAAAACACCGGGGAGCTGTTTTTT.